The clone carrying this TCR beta chain was observed at least ten times. Its antigen is currently unknown. The data were taken from a study of T cells in Graves' hyperthyroidism and ophthalmopathy. Broader study findings: Most clonotypes expanded in thyroid above 0.001 were likewise present in blood. The model identified upcoming ophthalmopathy a median about six months ahead of onset.

The CDR3 sequence is 15 residues long. Germline V CDR1 and CDR2: KGHDR, SFDVKD. Trimming took off 7 bases at V and 2 bases at J, with 17 bases between the two ends. Researchers barred patients who had uncontrolled infection, other autoimmune disease, pregnancy or lactation. Using RNA transcripts as the source, TCR beta CDR3 regions were amplified. The TCR CDR3 first-round RT-PCR relied on the HTBI primer set. TCRdb passed the multiplex PCR reads through MiXCR, listing each CDR3 protein once. The sample yields about 660,000 distinct CDR3 sequences, approximately 42% seen once. This chain joins TRBV24-1 and TRBJ2-7, with D possibly TRBD1 on 6 matching bases. The TCR was taken from an adult man with Graves' disease, either hyperthyroidism or ophthalmopathy (not recorded which). The sequencing sample was made of peripheral blood or thyroid tissue (not recorded which). In nucleotides, the CDR3 is TGTGCCACCAGCTTACAGGGACGGGTAACCTACGAGCAGTACTTC. Protein: CATSLQGRVTYEQYF.